The 23 T cell receptor beta chains in this list originate from one sample, sequenced in a study of T cell responses to AZD1222 COVID-19 vaccine. Sequencing used immunoSEQ multiplex PCR; TCRdb keeps in-frame clones, though not all of them. The sample lists around 99,000 clones, around 90% occurring once. The sample here was peripheral blood, taken on day 0 of AZD1222 vaccination. The source is an adult in good health.

This chain connects TRBV5-4 to TRBJ2-7, with 15 bases that match TRBD2. The germline V gene encodes CDR1 SGHNT and CDR2 YYREEE (reference sequence). Trimming at V came to 4 bases and at J to 6 bases, leaving 2 bases not matched to a gene. This CDR3 is 14 amino acids long. The CDR3 sequence is CASSPGLAGGEQYF. As DNA, the CDR3 is TGTGCCAGCAGCCCGGGACTAGCGGGAGGCGAGCAGTACTTC.

The sample holds many counts of this clone. This chain connects TRBV5-1 to TRBJ2-2; D ambiguous. The germline V and J ends were trimmed by 3 bases and 7 bases, with 10 bases remaining between them. Germline V gives CDR1 SGHRS, CDR2 YFSETQ. The CDR3 extends over 13 amino acids. CDR3 loop: CASSSLPGGELFF. DNA of the CDR3: TGCGCCAGCAGCTCCCTCCCGGGCGGGGAGCTGTTTTTT.

The rearrangement links TRBV10-3 to TRBJ1-6; TRBD1 aligns across 9 bases. The CDR3 consists of 14 residues. The V gene's germline CDR1 is ENHRY and CDR2 SYGVKD. V was pared by 2 bases and J by 9 bases, with 2 bases of the junction left unmatched. The CDR3 DNA reads TGTGCCATCAGTGAGGAGGGACAGGGTTCACCCCTCCACTTT. Translating it yields CAISEEGQGSPLHF.

The V gene is TRBV4-1, the J gene TRBJ1-6; D gene uncertain. The V and J ends lost 1 base and 2 bases respectively, with 9 bases between them. The CDR3 totals 16 residues. CDR1 and CDR2 (germline): MGHRA, YSYEKL. CDR3 amino acids: CASSQGTIPYNSPLHF. Written as DNA, the CDR3 is TGCGCCAGCAGCCAAGGGACCATCCCCTATAATTCACCCCTCCACTTT.

The V call is TRBV18, the J call TRBJ1-2; TRBD1 matches at 12 bases. Germline lookup yields CDR1 KGHSH and CDR2 LQKENI. This CDR3 is 16 amino acids long. Trimming took 2 bases from V and 4 from J; bases not matched to a gene: 5. The CDR3 spells CASSPGDRGRVYGYTF. DNA of the CDR3: TGTGCCAGCTCACCAGGGGACAGGGGGCGTGTCTATGGCTACACCTTC.

The chain carries TRBV19 and TRBJ2-7; 9 bases match TRBD1. V trimming: 0 bases; J trimming: 5 bases; junction bases outside the gene matches: 8. The V gene's germline CDR1 is LNHDA and CDR2 SQIVND (reference sequence). The CDR3 runs to 16 residues. The CDR3 region is CASSIDPGTGLNEQYF. CDR3 DNA sequence: TGTGCCAGTAGTATAGACCCCGGGACAGGGCTTAACGAGCAGTACTTC.

The V and J genes are TRBV7-8 and TRBJ2-7; D is uncertain. Germline V lookup: CDR1 SGHVS, CDR2 FQNEAQ. Trimming left V 4 bases short and J 1 base short, with 11 bases between. The CDR3 sequence is 14 residues long. CDR3 in DNA: TGTGCCAGCAGCTCCTATGAAGGGTCCTACGAGCAGTACTTC. Its translation is CASSSYEGSYEQYF.

This rearrangement joins TRBV7-2 to TRBJ2-5; D could derive from TRBD1 or TRBD2 (6 bases each). V was cut by 5 bases and J by 2 bases, with 15 bases left in between. CDR3 length: 15 residues. Germline loops: CDR1 SGHTA, CDR2 FQGNSA. The DNA for the CDR3 is TGTGCCAGCAGCCGGCCTCTAGGGGGGCAAGAGACCCAGTACTTC. Its translation: CASSRPLGGQETQYF.

The chain employs TRBV2 and TRBJ2-3; 8 bases match TRBD1. The CDR3 has 16 amino acids. CDR1 is SNHLY and CDR2 is FYNNEI in the germline V gene. The V gene end was trimmed by 1 base and the J gene end by 1 base; junction bases not matched to a gene: 4. The CDR3 DNA reads TGTGCCAGCAGTGAAGGGGGGACAGGAGGCACAGATACGCAGTATTTT. Translated, it gives CASSEGGTGGTDTQYF.

This chain joins TRBV19 and TRBJ1-1, with no clear D. Trimming took 5 bases from V and 2 from J, leaving 9 bases between them. The CDR3 sequence is 13 residues long. Germline CDR1 and CDR2: LNHDA and SQIVND (reference sequence). The CDR3 protein is CASSVTVNTEAFF. As DNA, the CDR3 is TGTGCCAGTAGTGTCACCGTAAACACTGAAGCTTTCTTT. The full variable domain, with the rest looked up from reference TRBV19 and TRBJ1-1, is DGGITQSPKYLFRKEGQNVTLSCEQNLNHDAMYWYRQDPGQGLRLIYYSQIVNDFQKGDIAEGYSVSREKKESFPLTVTSAQKNPTAFYLCASSVTVNTEAFFGQGTRLTVV.

This chain joins TRBV28 and TRBJ1-2; 10 positions match TRBD1. This CDR3 region has 15 residues. Germline loops: CDR1 MDHEN, CDR2 SYDVKM. V lost 4 bases and J lost 3; bases outside the gene matches: 5. CDR3 protein: CASSSGQGVDYGYTF. As DNA, the CDR3 is TGTGCCAGCAGTTCAGGACAGGGGGTAGACTATGGCTACACCTTC.

The chain couples TRBV6-4 to TRBJ1-2; the match to TRBD1 covers 11 bases. CDR1 and CDR2 from the germline V gene are MRHNA and SNTAGT. This CDR3 has 14 amino acids. V was clipped by 2 bases and J by 5 bases; unmatched bases: 1. The CDR3 sequence: CASSDGTGGYGYTF. The CDR3 nucleotides read TGTGCCAGCAGTGACGGGACAGGGGGATATGGCTACACCTTC.

The chain links TRBV2 to TRBJ1-4, with TRBD1 identical over 9 bases. Per germline, CDR1 SNHLY and CDR2 FYNNEI. The CDR3 has 14 residues. V was clipped by 1 base and J by 8 bases; unmatched bases: 2. The CDR3 nucleotides read TGTGCCAGCAGTGAAGGGACAGGGGAGGAAAAACTGTTTTTT. It codes for CASSEGTGEEKLFF.

The chain combines TRBV5-1 with TRBJ2-5; 16 bases are shared with TRBD2. Germline V gene data show CDR1 as SGHRS and CDR2 as YFSETQ. CDR3 size: 17 residues. V lost 2 bases to trimming and J lost 6 bases; unmatched junction nucleotides: 7. CDR3 protein: CASSFGTSGRAGQTQYF. Written as DNA, the CDR3 is TGCGCCAGCAGCTTCGGGACTAGCGGGAGGGCCGGACAGACCCAGTACTTC.

The V call is TRBV2, the J call TRBJ2-3, with TRBD1 matching 7 bases. V gave up 8 bases and J gave up 4 bases; unmatched junction bases: 12. The CDR3 runs to 15 residues. From germline, CDR1 is SNHLY and CDR2 FYNNEI. The CDR3 region is CASSQGTEFPDTQYF. The DNA for the CDR3 is TGTGCCAGCTCCCAAGGGACAGAATTCCCAGATACGCAGTATTTT. Based on the CDR3 plus reference TRBV2 and TRBJ2-3, the full variable domain is EPEVTQTPSHQVTQMGQEVILRCVPISNHLYFYWYRQILGQKVEFLVSFYNNEISEKSEIFDDQFSVERPDGSNFTLKIRSTKLEDSAMYFCASSQGTEFPDTQYFGPGTRLTVL.

This chain connects TRBV3-1 (or the pseudogene TRBV3-2) to TRBJ1-6; 7 nucleotides align to TRBD1. Trimming removed 4 bases from V and 9 bases from J; junction bases left unmatched: 6. CDR1 is LGHDT, CDR2 YNNKEL, per germline (reference sequence). This CDR3 comprises 14 residues. CDR3 nucleotide sequence: TGTGCCAGCAGCCGTTCAGGGGGTAGTTCACCCCTCCACTTT. Translating it yields CASSRSGGSSPLHF.

The chain is built from TRBV19 and TRBJ2-3; possibly TRBD1 or TRBD2 for D (5 bases each). In germline, CDR1 is LNHDA, CDR2 SQIVND (reference sequence). Between the trimmed V and J ends, which lost 4 bases and 1 base, there was a span of 9 bases. This CDR3 is built from 14 residues. The CDR3 sequence is CASSRGSGTDTQYF. The CDR3 region has the DNA TGTGCCAGTAGTAGGGGGAGTGGCACAGATACGCAGTATTTT.

V is TRBV7-9 and J is TRBJ2-7, with 8 bases aligning to TRBD1. This CDR3 region has 13 residues. The V and J ends lost 5 bases and 7 bases, in that order; junction bases with no gene match: 7. Germline values: CDR1 SEHNR, CDR2 FQNEAQ (reference sequence). The CDR3 region is CASSPSDREEQYF. The CDR3 nucleotides are TGTGCCAGCAGCCCCTCGGACAGGGAGGAGCAGTACTTC.

The chain has TRBV28 and TRBJ2-1, with D perhaps TRBD1 or TRBD2 (5 bases each). Per the germline V gene, CDR1 is MDHEN and CDR2 is SYDVKM. This CDR3 is built from 16 residues. The V and J ends lost 1 base and 5 bases respectively, with 15 bases between them. This CDR3 reads CASSLYSGTLHNEQFF. In DNA, the CDR3 is TGTGCCAGCAGTTTATATTCCGGGACGCTCCACAATGAGCAGTTCTTC.

The CDR3 spells CASSRRLTRSYNEQFF. The CDR3 DNA follows: TGTGCCAGCAGTCGTCGACTAACCCGATCCTACAATGAGCAGTTCTTC. This chain links TRBV28 with TRBJ2-1; tentatively, D is TRBD2 (5 bases). The CDR3 is made up of 16 amino acids. Trimming took 5 bases from V and 1 from J, leaving 15 bases between them. Per the germline V gene, CDR1 is MDHEN and CDR2 is SYDVKM.

The chain has TRBV10-1 and TRBJ1-3, with D perhaps matching TRBD1 (5 bases). Looked up from germline, CDR1 is WNHNN and CDR2 is SYGVQD (reference sequence). V dropped 0 bases and J dropped 1 base, with 7 bases sitting between them. The CDR3 has 15 residues. CDR3 region: CASSESGGSGNTIYF. The CDR3 nucleotides read TGCGCCAGCAGTGAGTCCGGGGGATCTGGAAACACCATATATTTT.

The chain joins TRBV6-6 to TRBJ2-2; TRBD1 or TRBD2 may be the D gene (5 bases each). The germline V and J ends were trimmed by 6 bases and 0 bases, with 8 bases remaining between them. This CDR3 has 14 residues. Germline lookup yields CDR1 MNHNY and CDR2 SVGAGI (reference sequence). CDR3 residues: CASRGDANTGELFF. The CDR3, as DNA: TGTGCCAGCAGAGGGGACGCGAACACCGGGGAGCTGTTTTTT.

The chain has TRBV13 and TRBJ1-5; D remains ambiguous. Per germline, CDR1 PRHDT and CDR2 FYEKMQ (reference sequence). Trimming pared 6 bases from V and 1 base from J, leaving 7 bases between. CDR3 length: 13 residues. In DNA form, the CDR3 reads TGTGCCAGCAGTTCGCACAGCAATCAGCCCCAGCATTTT. Its translation: CASSSHSNQPQHF. The whole variable domain, remainder taken from reference TRBV13 and TRBJ1-5, is AAGVIQSPRHLIKEKRETATLKCYPIPRHDTVYWYQQGPGQDPQFLISFYEKMQSDKGSIPDRFSAQQFSDYHSELNMSSLELGDSALYFCASSSHSNQPQHFGDGTRLSIL.